The 9 T cell receptor beta chains below all came from one sample that was sequenced in a study of T cell responses to AZD1222 COVID-19 vaccine. TCRdb keeps only in-frame clones here, not all; method: immunoSEQ multiplex PCR. The sample records approximately 130,000 clones, 80% to 90% being singletons. Sequenced here: peripheral blood, sampled 28 days after the second AZD1222 dose. The receptors stem from an adult who received the AZD1222 COVID-19 vaccine.

The V call is TRBV19, the J call TRBJ2-5; 7 bases map to TRBD2. Trimming removed 7 bases from V and 0 bases from J; junction bases left unmatched: 5. The CDR3 runs to 14 residues. From germline, CDR1 is LNHDA and CDR2 SQIVND (reference sequence). The DNA for the CDR3 is TGTGCCAGTAAGGGTAGCGGGTACCAAGAGACCCAGTACTTC. Translating gives CASKGSGYQETQYF.

This clone was counted a few times. This chain uses TRBV2 with TRBJ1-6, with 7 positions matching TRBD1. This CDR3 has 15 amino acids. Germline V lookup: CDR1 SNHLY, CDR2 FYNNEI. The V and J ends lost 6 bases and 6 bases, in that order; junction bases with no gene match: 8. CDR3 amino acids: CASRITTGFNSPLHF. In DNA form, the CDR3 reads TGTGCCAGCAGGATAACGACAGGGTTTAATTCACCCCTCCACTTT.

V and J are TRBV5-1 and TRBJ1-3; 8 positions agree with TRBD1. The V gene end was trimmed by 0 bases and the J gene end by 2 bases; junction bases not matched to a gene: 4. From germline, CDR1 is SGHRS and CDR2 YFSETQ. CDR3 length: 16 residues. CDR3: CASSLGGTGAGNTIYF. The CDR3 nucleotides read TGCGCCAGCAGCTTGGGCGGGACAGGAGCTGGAAACACCATATATTTT.

The chain is built from TRBV5-4 and TRBJ2-7, with 7 bases fitting TRBD2. The CDR3 sequence is 16 residues long. The V gene's germline CDR1 is SGHNT and CDR2 YYREEE (reference sequence). The trim removed 4 bases at V and 6 bases at J, leaving 16 bases unmatched. CDR3 amino acids: CASSPDGGSRVGEQYF. In DNA, the CDR3 is TGTGCCAGCAGCCCCGACGGGGGGTCAAGGGTTGGCGAGCAGTACTTC.

The V and J genes are TRBV18 and TRBJ1-3; D perhaps matches TRBD1 (6 bases). Deletions cut 2 bases from V and 0 bases from J, with 17 bases between. Germline V gene sequence: CDR1 KGHSH, CDR2 LQKENI. The CDR3 length is 18 residues. CDR3 coding DNA: TGTGCCAGCTCACCATTGGGGGGGACACCAAGCTCTGGAAACACCATATATTTT. This translates into CASSPLGGTPSSGNTIYF. Full variable domain (remainder filled in from reference TRBV18 and TRBJ1-3): NAGVMQNPRHLVRRRGQEARLRCSPMKGHSHVYWYRQLPEEGLKFMVYLQKENIIDESGMPKERFSAEFPKEGPSILRIQQVVRGDSAAYFCASSPLGGTPSSGNTIYFGEGSWLTVV.

The chain has TRBV4-1 and TRBJ1-1; D is possibly TRBD1 (5 bases). Germline V gene data show CDR1 as MGHRA and CDR2 as YSYEKL. The CDR3 length is 15 residues. V dropped 0 bases and J dropped 4 bases, with 12 bases sitting between them. The chain's CDR3 is CASSQDFGRVTEAFF. Written as DNA, the CDR3 is TGCGCCAGCAGCCAAGATTTCGGCAGGGTCACTGAAGCTTTCTTT.

The chain couples TRBV30 to TRBJ1-3; D is undetermined. Germline lookup yields CDR1 GTSNPN and CDR2 SVGIG (reference sequence). The CDR3 sequence is 15 residues long. V was cut by 2 bases and J by 0 bases, with 11 bases left in between. The CDR3 DNA sequence: TGTGCCTGGAGTTACCCCCCCGGCTCTGGAAACACCATATATTTT. Protein sequence: CAWSYPPGSGNTIYF.

The rearrangement uses TRBV6-5 and TRBJ2-7, with D perhaps TRBD1 (5 bases). This CDR3 comprises 16 residues. From germline, CDR1 is MNHEY and CDR2 SVGAGI. Trimming removed 3 bases at V and 4 bases at J, with 19 bases between. The DNA for the CDR3 is TGTGCCAGCAGTTATTCCGACCCGAATACAGGATACGAGCAGTACTTC. Translation: CASSYSDPNTGYEQYF.

The CDR3 DNA is TGTGCCAGCAGCGTCGATGCCGTATCCCCCTACGAGCAGTACTTC. It yields the protein CASSVDAVSPYEQYF. This chain uses TRBV9 with TRBJ2-7; D is unresolved. The CDR3 has 15 residues. V was shortened by 2 bases and J by 2 bases, with 14 bases between the two germline ends. From germline, CDR1 is SGDLS and CDR2 YYNGEE.